These 27 T cell receptor beta chains were all obtained from the same sample, sequenced in a study of T cell repertoires in cytomegalovirus infection. TCRdb itself ran the reads through MiXCR, one entry per CDR3 protein. The table lists roughly 250,000 distinct CDR3 sequences, approximately 24% of them singletons. The sample comprised CD8+ T cells from PBMCs. The receptors derive from a human donor in good health (CMV status not recorded). Some clones in this sample may be carry-over from other donors' samples.

This clonotype came up many times. CDR3 sequence reads: CASSPRGLTNSYNEQFF. The CDR3 region has the DNA TGTGCCAGCAGCCCGCGCGGACTAACCAACTCCTACAATGAGCAGTTCTTC. This chain joins TRBV11-2 and TRBJ2-1; tentatively, D is TRBD2 (6 bases). CDR1 is SGHAT, CDR2 FQNNGV, per germline. Trimming cost V 5 bases and J 0 bases, with 17 bases left between them. This CDR3 is built from 17 residues.

Ten or more counts support this clonotype. The chain couples TRBV12-3 or TRBV12-4 to TRBJ1-2; no clear D. CDR3 length equals 15 residues. Trimming took 1 base from V and 4 from J, leaving 13 bases between them. As DNA, the CDR3 is TGTGCCAGCAGTTTAGAGGTCGCGGCGGGCTATGGCTACACCTTC. Translating gives CASSLEVAAGYGYTF.

In its sample, this clonotype was seen many times. The genes are TRBV7-6 and TRBJ2-2, with 10 nucleotides matching TRBD2. The CDR3 is made up of 15 amino acids. The V gene end was trimmed by 5 bases and the J gene end by 2 bases; junction bases not matched to a gene: 2. Per germline, CDR1 SGHVS and CDR2 FNYEAQ. The DNA for the CDR3 is TGTGCCAGCAGCGCTAGCGGGGGAAACACCGGGGAGCTGTTTTTT. Translation gives CASSASGGNTGELFF.

The J gene is TRBJ1-2, the V gene TRBV28; D is unclear. Germline V gives CDR1 MDHEN, CDR2 SYDVKM. The CDR3 spans 14 residues. Between the trimmed V and J ends, which lost 3 bases and 4 bases, there was a span of 12 bases. The CDR3, as DNA: TGTGCCAGCAGTTTCGGGAGGGATTCCTATGGCTACACCTTC. This translates into CASSFGRDSYGYTF.

This clonotype was counted between two and nine times. This chain links TRBV28 with TRBJ2-7; 7 positions agree with TRBD1. In germline, CDR1 is MDHEN, CDR2 SYDVKM. After removal of 5 bases from V and 6 bases from J, the junction contained 4 bases not matched to a gene. The CDR3 consists of 12 residues. CDR3 DNA: TGTGCCAGCAGTGGGGACAGCTCCGAGCAGTACTTC. This gives the protein CASSGDSSEQYF.

About this clonotype itself: A much bigger clone sits one base away, suggesting this may be a read error. The chain links TRBV7-6 to TRBJ2-3; possibly TRBD1 or TRBD2 for D (5 bases each). CDR3 size: 14 residues. CDR1 is SGHVS, CDR2 FNYEAQ, per germline. CDR3 bases: TGTGCCAGCGCCTGGCGCCGGGGCACAGGTACGCAGTATTTT. It translates to CASAWRRGTGTQYF.

The gene calls are TRBV12-3 or TRBV12-4 and TRBJ2-2, with 8 bases identical to TRBD1. V was clipped by 2 bases and J by 5 bases; unmatched bases: 4. CDR3 size: 15 residues. This CDR3 reads CASSLRTGYTGELFF. The CDR3 DNA sequence: TGTGCCAGCAGTTTAAGGACAGGGTATACCGGGGAGCTGTTTTTT.

Many counts were recorded for this clonotype. The CDR3 protein is CASLPYTGGQEGTEAFF. Here the CDR3 DNA reads TGTGCCAGCCTCCCCTACACAGGGGGCCAAGAAGGCACTGAAGCTTTCTTT. The genes are TRBV27 and TRBJ1-1, with TRBD1 matching 9 bases. This CDR3 region has 17 residues. After removal of 8 bases from V and 4 bases from J, the junction contained 17 bases not matched to a gene. The germline V gene has CDR1 MNHEY and CDR2 SMNVEV (reference sequence).

This clonotype has ten or more counts. The chain is built from TRBV12-3 or TRBV12-4 and TRBJ2-1, with TRBD2 matching over 8 bases. Trimming took 6 bases from V and 0 from J; bases not matched to a gene: 16. The CDR3 is 19 amino acids. The CDR3 nucleotides are TGTGCCAGCAGCACTGGGCGGGGGGCCGGTTATCGCTCCTACAATGAGCAGTTCTTC. It codes for CASSTGRGAGYRSYNEQFF.

The sample holds many counts of this clonotype. V and J are TRBV6-5 and TRBJ2-7; TRBD1 is a possible D gene (5 bases). CDR3 length equals 15 residues. The germline gives CDR1 MNHEY, CDR2 SVGAGI. Trimming removed 6 bases from V and 1 base from J, with 16 bases in between. CDR3 nucleotides: TGTGCCAGCAGCCCCCCTCTCGACAGTTCCTACGAGCAGTACTTC. Its translation: CASSPPLDSSYEQYF.

This clonotype appeared a single time. The rearrangement links TRBV29-1 to TRBJ2-1, with D possibly matching TRBD2 (6 bases). Trimming took off 6 bases at V and 6 bases at J, with 18 bases between the two ends. The CDR3 sequence is 14 residues long. Germline assignment: CDR1 SQVTM and CDR2 ANQGSEA. The CDR3 spells CSVNGGDSTNEQFF. CDR3 nucleotide sequence: TGCAGCGTCAATGGTGGGGACTCGACCAATGAGCAGTTCTTC.

In DNA form, the CDR3 reads TGTGCCAGCAGCGGTCCGCAGCGGGAATCCTACAATGAGCAGTTCTTC. Protein: CASSGPQRESYNEQFF. J is TRBJ2-1 and V is TRBV9; 7 bases match TRBD2. Germline CDR1 reads SGDLS; CDR2 reads YYNGEE. The CDR3 contains 16 residues. V lost 3 bases and J lost 1; bases outside the gene matches: 7.

This clonotype was detected a few times. The chain employs TRBV12-3 or TRBV12-4 and TRBJ2-1; D gene ambiguous. V was shortened by 5 bases and J by 10 bases, with 9 bases between the two germline ends. The CDR3 spans 11 residues. CDR3 in amino acids: CASSTLLEQFF. Written as DNA, the CDR3 is TGTGCCAGCAGTACCCTCCTGGAGCAGTTCTTC.

The chain combines TRBV25-1 with TRBJ2-7; D unresolved. V was trimmed by 6 bases and J by 2 bases, leaving 17 bases between them. CDR1 is MGHDK and CDR2 is SYGVNS in the germline V gene. This CDR3 spans 15 amino acids. The CDR3 nucleotides are TGTGCCAGCAGCCAAGGGTGGGTCAACGCCTACGAGCAGTACTTC. This gives the protein CASSQGWVNAYEQYF.

This clonotype showed up just a few times. The J gene is TRBJ2-3, the V gene TRBV20-1, with D tentatively TRBD2 (6 bases). Deletions cut 6 bases from V and 0 bases from J, with 22 bases between. From germline, CDR1 is DFQATT and CDR2 SNEGSKA (reference sequence). The CDR3 consists of 17 residues. Here the CDR3 reads CSANTALASASTDTQYF. DNA for the CDR3: TGCAGTGCCAACACCGCCCTAGCGTCGGCTAGCACAGATACGCAGTATTTT.

This clonotype was seen repeatedly, ten times or more. The rearrangement joins TRBV7-6 to TRBJ2-2, with TRBD1 matching 8 bases. Germline CDR1 SGHVS, CDR2 FNYEAQ. The V gene end was trimmed by 2 bases and the J gene end by 4 bases; junction bases not matched to a gene: 0. The CDR3 totals 14 residues. DNA of the CDR3: TGTGCCAGCAGCTTACAGGGGGCCACCGGGGAGCTGTTTTTT. Translated: CASSLQGATGELFF.

The chain uses TRBV29-1 and TRBJ2-1, with 10 positions matching TRBD1. Losses at the gene ends were 7 bases for V and 6 bases for J; bases not matched to a gene: 0. The length of the CDR3 is 11 residues. Germline V lookup: CDR1 SQVTM, CDR2 ANQGSEA. The CDR3 loop reads CSGQGANEQFF. Here the CDR3 DNA reads TGCAGCGGACAGGGGGCCAATGAGCAGTTCTTC.

The chain recombines TRBV19 with TRBJ2-3; unclear D gene. CDR1 and CDR2 from the germline V gene are LNHDA and SQIVND (reference sequence). V was clipped by 1 base and J by 1 base, with 9 bases between them. This CDR3 contains 15 residues. Here the CDR3 DNA reads TGTGCCAGTAGTATAGTACTATCAGGCACAGATACGCAGTATTTT. It specifies CASSIVLSGTDTQYF.

In this sample, this clonotype turned up a few times. The chain combines TRBV4-1 with TRBJ1-4; the D is unclear. The CDR3 is 17 residues long. V was trimmed by 1 base and J by 13 bases, leaving 25 bases between them. Per germline, CDR1 MGHRA and CDR2 YSYEKL. The CDR3 region is CASSQVTWTLSMKRLFF. The DNA for the CDR3 is TGCGCCAGCAGCCAAGTTACATGGACTCTGTCAATGAAAAGACTGTTTTTT.

This clonotype was recorded many times. The rearrangement links TRBV25-1 to TRBJ2-1; 10 bases are shared with TRBD1. Germline V CDR1 and CDR2: MGHDK, SYGVNS. The CDR3 contains 16 residues. V dropped 5 bases and J dropped 3; count of bases not matched to a gene: 7. The CDR3 is CASSKDRGGVYNEQFF. In nucleotides, the CDR3 is TGTGCCAGCAGTAAGGACAGGGGGGGGGTCTACAATGAGCAGTTCTTC.

The gene calls are TRBV20-1 and TRBJ2-1; 13 bases agree with TRBD2. Germline CDR1 is DFQATT and CDR2 is SNEGSKA (reference sequence). The CDR3 runs 16 residues. V shed 2 bases and J 5 bases; nucleotides not matched to a gene: 6. The CDR3 DNA sequence: TGCAGTGCTAGATCCACTAGCGGGGGGGCAAACAATGAGCAGTTCTTC. This sequence encodes CSARSTSGGANNEQFF.

This sequence joins TRBV28 and TRBJ2-7; D possibly corresponds to TRBD1 (5 bases). The V and J ends lost 4 bases and 2 bases respectively, with 12 bases between them. The germline gives CDR1 MDHEN, CDR2 SYDVKM. The length of the CDR3 is 14 residues. CDR3: CASSSRAGPYEQYF. The CDR3 nucleotides read TGTGCCAGCAGTTCCCGGGCAGGGCCCTACGAGCAGTACTTC.

The rearrangement links TRBV28 to TRBJ2-5, with 10 positions matching TRBD1. This CDR3 contains 15 residues. V was clipped by 5 bases and J by 5 bases; unmatched bases: 8. The germline CDR1 and CDR2 sequences are MDHEN and SYDVKM. CDR3: CASSPGTGVIETQYF. DNA for the CDR3: TGTGCCAGCAGTCCCGGGACAGGGGTAATCGAGACCCAGTACTTC. The whole variable domain, filled in from reference TRBV28 and TRBJ2-5, reads DVKVTQSSRYLVKRTGEKVFLECVQDMDHENMFWYRQDPGLGLRLIYFSYDVKMKEKGDIPEGYSVSREKKERFSLILESASTNQTSMYLCASSPGTGVIETQYFGPGTRLLVL.

This clonotype was counted a single time. The chain couples TRBV25-1 to TRBJ2-3; the D gene is possibly TRBD2 (7 bases). The V end was cut by 11 bases, the J end by 7 bases, with 22 bases between. This CDR3 is built from 14 residues. CDR1 is MGHDK and CDR2 is SYGVNS in the germline V gene. The CDR3 here is CASGEGGLWNTQYF. CDR3 DNA: TGTGCCTCCGGGGAGGGGGGCCTATGGAATACGCAGTATTTT.

This clonotype was picked up one time. The chain uses TRBV20-1 and TRBJ2-5, with 11 bases lining up with TRBD1. The CDR3 has 17 residues. Germline V CDR1 and CDR2: DFQATT, SNEGSKA (reference sequence). The trim removed 2 bases at V and 2 bases at J, leaving 10 bases unmatched. In DNA, the CDR3 is TGCAGTGCTAGATCGGGGGACAGGGGGAGAGAACAAGAGACCCAGTACTTC. It yields the protein CSARSGDRGREQETQYF.

This clonotype was observed a handful of times. This chain uses TRBV2 with TRBJ1-1; D remains ambiguous. Trimming pared 1 base from V and 1 base from J, leaving 10 bases between. Germline CDR1 and CDR2: SNHLY and FYNNEI. CDR3 length: 15 residues. CDR3 region: CASSEEGRQNTEAFF. CDR3 bases: TGTGCCAGCAGTGAAGAAGGGCGGCAGAACACTGAAGCTTTCTTT.

The CDR3 bases are TGTGCCAGTAGTATTGGGGCAGGAGCAGATACGCAGTATTTT. It translates to CASSIGAGADTQYF. The chain links TRBV19 to TRBJ2-3, with D possibly TRBD1 on 5 matching bases. The CDR3 is 14 amino acids. The ends were cut back, 3 bases at V and 4 bases at J, with 11 bases in the middle. Germline values: CDR1 LNHDA, CDR2 SQIVND (reference sequence).